This entry lists 30 T cell receptor beta chains sequenced from one sample in a study of T cell clonality in common variable immunodeficiency. The table came from immunoSEQ multiplex PCR; TCRdb's copy has only in-frame clones and leaves some out. This repertoire holds about 37,000 clones, and none appear only once. The sample was peripheral blood mononuclear cells. The origin of the receptors is a person aged 18 to 70 in good health.

This clone was recorded at least ten times. The CDR3 end lies 3 residues beyond the end of the read and is filled in from the germline J gene. The V and J genes are TRBV5-1 and TRBJ2-3; 12 nucleotides line up with TRBD2. This CDR3 contains 16 residues. The trim removed 3 bases at V and 0 bases at J, leaving 2 bases unmatched. Per germline, CDR1 SGHRS and CDR2 YFSETQ. The CDR3 DNA, read in part, is TGCGCCAGCAGCTCTGGACTAGCGGGGAGCACAGATACG. This translates into CASSSGLAGSTDT. The complete CDR3 reads CASSSGLAGSTDTQYF.

For this clone: The read terminates 3 residues ahead of where the CDR3 ends, so the germline J gene completes it. J is TRBJ2-7 and V is TRBV19, with TRBD1 matching 8 bases. The CDR3 length is 16 residues. V dropped 8 bases and J dropped 2; count of bases not matched to a gene: 14. Germline-derived CDR1 and CDR2 are LNHDA and SQIVND (reference sequence). Incomplete CDR3 DNA: TGTGCCAGTGGTCGTACAGGGACAGGTAGTACCTACGAG. As protein: CASGRTGTGSTYE. The CDR3 in its entirety is CASGRTGTGSTYEQYF.

This clone was found many times. Read sequence stops 3 residues before the CDR3 end, and the germline J gene provides the missing end. The genes are TRBV5-6 and TRBJ1-1; 8 nucleotides line up with TRBD1. This CDR3 region has 13 residues. CDR1 is SGHDT, CDR2 YYEEEE, per germline. CDR3 sequence: CASSPAGGITAFF. The part of the CDR3 DNA that was read is TGTGCCAGCAGCCCCGCAGGGGGCATTACA.

At least ten counts were recorded for this clone. Read data end 3 residues before the CDR3 end; the end is taken from the germline J gene. V usage is TRBV7-8 and J usage is TRBJ2-3, with unresolved D. CDR1 and CDR2 (germline): SGHVS, FQNEAQ. Trimming removed 6 bases at V and 0 bases at J, with 7 bases between. The CDR3 loop spans 13 amino acids. The CDR3 bases that were read are TGTGCCAGCAGTCCCACTAGCACAGATACG. Translated, it gives CASSPTSTDT. The whole CDR3 protein reads CASSPTSTDTQYF.

This clone occurred many times. Incomplete CDR3 DNA: TGTGCCAGCAGTTTATATCCAGGGCAATCCTACGAG. Amino acid sequence: CASSLYPGQSYE. The full CDR3 sequence reads CASSLYPGQSYEQYF. This chain connects TRBV27 to TRBJ2-7; maybe TRBD1 (5 bases). Read sequence stops 3 residues before the CDR3 end, and the germline J gene provides the missing end. This CDR3 is 15 amino acids long. The germline gives CDR1 MNHEY, CDR2 SMNVEV (reference sequence). Trimming stripped 1 base from V and 1 base from J, with 11 bases between.

This clone has a count of ten or more. Read data end 3 residues before the CDR3 end; the end is taken from the germline J gene. V and J are TRBV7-2 and TRBJ2-3; D is possibly TRBD1 (5 bases). The V end lost 6 bases, the J end lost 2 bases, and 15 bases lay between the germline ends. From germline, CDR1 is SGHTA and CDR2 FQGNSA. The CDR3 is 15 amino acids. The CDR3: CASRRQSLLTDTQYF. Partial CDR3 DNA: TGTGCCAGCAGGCGACAGAGCCTCCTCACAGATACG.

This clone was detected many times. Sequencing ends 3 residues short of the CDR3 end; the germline J gene provides the rest. The chain is built from TRBV14 and TRBJ2-7; 15 bases are a match to TRBD2. This CDR3 region has 16 residues. Germline V lookup: CDR1 SGHDN, CDR2 FVKESK. V was pared by 5 bases and J by 6 bases, with 8 bases of the junction left unmatched. CDR3 residues: CASSRRGGLAGGEQYF. The covered CDR3 bases are TGTGCCAGCAGCAGAAGAGGGGGACTAGCGGGAGGCGAG.

This clone was recorded at least ten times. The read terminates 3 residues before the CDR3 end, so the remaining end is supplied by the germline J gene. The chain carries TRBV6-1 and TRBJ2-5; 14 bases agree with TRBD2. V trimming: 4 bases; J trimming: 5 bases; junction bases outside the gene matches: 6. Germline V gene lookup returns CDR1 MNHNS and CDR2 SASEGT. The CDR3 runs to 16 residues. The CDR3 DNA, read in part, is TGTGCCAGCAGTGCGGGACTAGCGGGAGAGGAGGAGACC. Residues: CASSAGLAGEEET. In full, the CDR3 reads CASSAGLAGEEETQYF.

This clone was found many times. The read terminates 3 residues ahead of where the CDR3 ends, so the germline J gene completes it. The rearrangement links TRBV20-1 to TRBJ2-7; D is undetermined. Germline V gene sequence: CDR1 DFQATT, CDR2 SNEGSKA (reference sequence). The CDR3 is 14 residues long. Between the trimmed V and J ends, which lost 0 bases and 4 bases, there was a span of 13 bases. Partial CDR3 DNA: TGCAGTGCTAGAGATCCCCATCCAGGTTACGAG. It is translated as CSARDPHPGYE. The CDR3 in its entirety is CSARDPHPGYEQYF.

This clone was counted at least ten times. The CDR3 is cut off 3 residues early in the read; its end comes from the germline J gene. This chain joins TRBV19 and TRBJ2-1; possible D gene TRBD2, 5 bases. There are 15 residues in the CDR3. Germline-derived CDR1 and CDR2 are LNHDA and SQIVND (reference sequence). The V and J ends lost 6 bases and 4 bases respectively, with 16 bases between them. The CDR3 DNA, read in part, is TGTGCCAGTAGCCTCCTTGAGGGCCGGTACAATGAG. Its translation: CASSLLEGRYNE. In full, the CDR3 is CASSLLEGRYNEQFF.

This clone was detected many times. The CDR3 spells CATQREGLKTQYF. The CDR3 bases that were read are TGTGCCACTCAGCGGGAGGGCTTGAAGACC. The chain joins TRBV6-2 or TRBV6-3 to TRBJ2-5; 10 bases are shared with TRBD2. Read data end 3 residues before the CDR3 end; the end is taken from the germline J gene. The CDR3 length is 13 residues. Per the germline V gene, CDR1 is MNHEY and CDR2 is SVGEGT. V was pared by 10 bases and J by 6 bases, with 8 bases of the junction left unmatched.

This clone occurred many times. The CDR3 goes on 3 residues after the read ends, and that part is filled in from the germline J gene. V gene TRBV13 combines with J gene TRBJ2-1; the match to TRBD2 covers 13 bases. The CDR3 totals 18 residues. CDR1 PRHDT and CDR2 FYEKMQ come from the germline V gene (reference sequence). V lost 0 bases to trimming and J lost 3 bases; unmatched junction nucleotides: 5. CDR3 sequence: CASSLGPTSGRRYNEQFF. The sequenced CDR3 bases are TGTGCCAGCAGCTTAGGCCCGACTAGCGGGAGGCGCTACAATGAG. Supplemented by reference TRBV13 and TRBJ2-1, the full variable domain reads AAGVIQSPRHLIKEKRETATLKCYPIPRHDTVYWYQQGPGQDPQFLISFYEKMQSDKGSIPDRFSAQQFSDYHSELNMSSLELGDSALYFCASSLGPTSGRRYNEQFFGPGTRLTVL.

At least ten counts were recorded for this clone. The CDR3 goes on 3 residues after the read ends, and that part is filled in from the germline J gene. The chain links TRBV19 to TRBJ2-4; tentative D call: TRBD1 (6 bases). The CDR3 loop spans 12 amino acids. V was clipped by 3 bases and J by 8 bases, with 8 bases between them. Germline V lookup: CDR1 LNHDA, CDR2 SQIVND (reference sequence). The CDR3 is CASSIKGDIQYF. The sequenced part of the CDR3 DNA is TGTGCCAGTAGTATTAAGGGGGACATT.

This clone appeared many times. The read finishes 3 residues shy of the CDR3 end, and the germline J gene is used to complete it. J is TRBJ2-3 and V is TRBV10-3; D ambiguous. The V and J ends lost 2 bases and 3 bases respectively, with 9 bases between them. CDR3 size: 14 residues. From germline, CDR1 is ENHRY and CDR2 SYGVKD. CDR3 bases read: TGTGCCATCAGTGAGGAGCCTCCAACAGATACG. Its translation is CAISEEPPTDT. The CDR3, in full, reads CAISEEPPTDTQYF.

About this clone itself: From the germline J gene comes the end of the CDR3, since the read stops 3 residues before it. The chain couples TRBV19 to TRBJ1-5; 8 bases are a match to TRBD1. The CDR3 spans 12 residues. Looked up from germline, CDR1 is LNHDA and CDR2 is SQIVND (reference sequence). CDR3: CVAGGLNQPQHF. The CDR3 DNA, read in part, is TGTGTCGCAGGGGGCCTTAACCAGCCC.

This clone has ten or more counts. The CDR3 extends 3 residues past the end of the read, so its final part is completed from the germline J gene. The chain combines TRBV2 with TRBJ2-4; maybe TRBD2 (5 bases). V lost 4 bases to trimming and J lost 0 bases, with 10 bases between them. There are 15 residues in the CDR3. Per germline, CDR1 SNHLY and CDR2 FYNNEI. The CDR3 loop is CASSVGVIAKNIQYF. The CDR3 DNA, read in part, is TGTGCCAGCAGTGTCGGGGTTATAGCCAAAAACATT.

This clone was picked up many times. Read data end 3 residues before the CDR3 end; the end is taken from the germline J gene. V and J are TRBV11-3 and TRBJ2-1; perhaps TRBD2 as D (6 bases). Trimming took off 4 bases at V and 3 bases at J, with 10 bases between the two ends. This CDR3 has 14 residues. Germline values: CDR1 SGHNT, CDR2 YENEEA. CDR3 sequence reads: CASSSGVSYNEQFF. Incomplete CDR3 DNA: TGTGCCAGCAGCTCGGGGGTCAGCTACAATGAG.

This clone was seen ten or more times. Read sequence stops 3 residues before the CDR3 end, and the germline J gene provides the missing end. The V call is TRBV5-4, the J call TRBJ1-5; D perhaps matches TRBD1 (5 bases). The CDR3 loop spans 14 amino acids. Trimming pared 3 bases from V and 7 bases from J, leaving 14 bases between. Germline assignment: CDR1 SGHNT and CDR2 YYREEE (reference sequence). CDR3: CASSYAGTGQPQHF. The part of the CDR3 DNA that was read is TGTGCCAGCAGCTATGCAGGGACTGGCCAGCCC.

This clone was seen repeatedly, ten times or more. The read falls 3 residues short of the CDR3 end, and the missing part is taken from the germline J gene. The chain links TRBV10-3 to TRBJ1-2; 7 bases map to TRBD1. The V gene end was trimmed by 5 bases and the J gene end by 4 bases; junction bases not matched to a gene: 4. The germline V gene encodes CDR1 ENHRY and CDR2 SYGVKD. The CDR3 has 13 residues. CDR3 in amino acids: CAISPGQSYGYTF. CDR3 bases read: TGTGCCATCAGTCCGGGACAGAGCTATGGC.

This clone was seen ten or more times. The read comes to an end 3 residues before the CDR3 does, leaving the germline J gene to fill in the end. The genes are TRBV5-1 and TRBJ2-3, with 7 bases identical to TRBD1. The germline CDR1 and CDR2 sequences are SGHRS and YFSETQ. The junction had 2 bases not matched to a gene; V was cut back by 3 bases and J by 1 base. The CDR3 loop spans 14 amino acids. The CDR3 is CASSSGQRTDTQYF. CDR3 bases read: TGCGCCAGCAGCTCGGGACAGCGCACAGATACG.

In its sample, this clone was seen many times. With the read ending 3 residues before the CDR3 end, the germline J gene is used to fill in that end. V is TRBV30 and J is TRBJ2-5, with D tentatively TRBD1 (6 bases). CDR1 is GTSNPN, CDR2 SVGIG, per germline (reference sequence). V shed 5 bases and J shed 2 bases, with 15 bases lying between them. The CDR3 sequence is 14 residues long. The CDR3 bases that were read are TGTGCCTGGGGTAGCAACAGGGATCAAGAGACC. Protein: CAWGSNRDQET. The whole CDR3 protein is CAWGSNRDQETQYF. Supplemented by reference TRBV30 and TRBJ2-5, the full variable domain reads SQTIHQWPATLVQPVGSPLSLECTVEGTSNPNLYWYRQAAGRGLQLLFYSVGIGQISSEVPQNLSASRPQDRQFILSSKKLLLSDSGFYLCAWGSNRDQETQYFGPGTRLLVL.

Ten or more counts support this clone. The read ends 3 residues early relative to the CDR3; the germline J gene fills the gap. The chain has TRBV28 and TRBJ2-3, with 8 bases that match TRBD2. The length of the CDR3 is 16 residues. V was pared by 2 bases and J by 4 bases, with 8 bases of the junction left unmatched. Germline CDR1 is MDHEN and CDR2 is SYDVKM. CDR3 DNA, as far as it was read: TGTGCCAGCAGTTTACCCGGGGGGGCGGGAGCAGATACG. It specifies CASSLPGGAGADT. The entire CDR3 reads CASSLPGGAGADTQYF. The complete variable domain, with remaining parts taken from reference TRBV28 and TRBJ2-3, reads DVKVTQSSRYLVKRTGEKVFLECVQDMDHENMFWYRQDPGLGLRLIYFSYDVKMKEKGDIPEGYSVSREKKERFSLILESASTNQTSMYLCASSLPGGAGADTQYFGPGTRLTVL.

Many counts were recorded for this clone. The read is 3 residues too short to cover the CDR3 end, so that end is filled in from the germline J gene. V is TRBV4-1 and J is TRBJ2-5; 7 nucleotides align to TRBD1. This CDR3 has 13 residues. V lost 2 bases to trimming and J lost 7 bases; unmatched junction nucleotides: 4. The germline gives CDR1 MGHRA, CDR2 YSYEKL. The chain's CDR3 is CASSQTGVGTQYF. CDR3 bases read: TGCGCCAGCAGCCAAACAGGGGTCGGGACC.

Of note for this clone: The CDR3 extends 3 residues past the end of the read, so its final part is completed from the germline J gene. This chain links TRBV20-1 with TRBJ2-5; D is possibly TRBD1 (5 bases). V gave up 3 bases and J gave up 5 bases, with 13 bases separating them. This CDR3 is built from 13 residues. Germline V gene lookup returns CDR1 DFQATT and CDR2 SNEGSKA (reference sequence). Incomplete CDR3 DNA: TGCAGTGCTAGCGGAACCCAGGGCGAGACC. Translated, it gives CSASGTQGET. The whole CDR3 reads CSASGTQGETQYF.

This clone was observed many times. The missing CDR3 end, 3 residues past where the read stops, is filled in from the germline J gene. The J gene is TRBJ1-1, the V gene TRBV2; the match to TRBD1 covers 9 bases. From germline, CDR1 is SNHLY and CDR2 FYNNEI. V lost 6 bases to trimming and J lost 0 bases; unmatched junction nucleotides: 11. The CDR3 runs to 17 residues. This CDR3 reads CASSASIGQGMNTEAFF. The part of the CDR3 DNA that was read is TGTGCCAGCAGCGCATCCATTGGACAGGGGATGAACACTGAA.

This clone was recorded at least ten times. The CDR3 extends 3 residues past the end of the read, so its final part is completed from the germline J gene. The chain employs TRBV6-1 and TRBJ2-7; TRBD1 matches 9 bases. The germline gives CDR1 MNHNS, CDR2 SASEGT. The V segment lost 4 bases and the J segment 1 base; nucleotides outside the gene matches: 8. CDR3 length equals 16 residues. The CDR3 region is CASSVPGTGISYEQYF. Partial CDR3 DNA: TGTGCCAGCAGTGTTCCCGGGACAGGGATTTCCTACGAG.

Concerning this clone: Read coverage stops 3 residues before the CDR3 terminus; the germline J gene supplies the remainder. The V and J genes are TRBV5-8 and TRBJ1-1; TRBD1 aligns across 10 bases. Germline CDR1 SGHTS, CDR2 YDEGEE. Trimming at V came to 1 base and at J to 6 bases, leaving 3 bases not matched to a gene. The CDR3 has 14 amino acids. The part of the CDR3 DNA that was read is TGTGCCAGCAGCTTGTTGGGGACAGGGGCTGAA. It codes for CASSLLGTGAE. The complete CDR3 reads CASSLLGTGAEAFF.

This clone was observed at least ten times. The observed sequence ends 3 residues before the CDR3 terminus, with the missing tail filled in from the germline J gene. The V call is TRBV4-1, the J call TRBJ2-2; 8 bases fit TRBD2. The CDR3 is made up of 15 amino acids. V shed 1 base, J shed 6 bases, and the junction held 4 bases outside the gene matches. From germline, CDR1 is MGHRA and CDR2 YSYEKL. The part of the CDR3 DNA that was read is TGCGCCAGCAGCCAAGTAGGCGGGAGGTCCGGGGAG. Translation: CASSQVGGRSGE. In full, the CDR3 reads CASSQVGGRSGELFF.

This clone was detected many times. This same CDR3 is encoded by further DNA sequences in the sample. The part of the CDR3 DNA that was read is TGTGCCAGCTCACCACTAGCGGGAGACACAGATACG. This translates into CASSPLAGDTDT. From start to end, the CDR3 is CASSPLAGDTDTQYF. This chain links TRBV18 with TRBJ2-3, with 9 bases aligning to TRBD2. Read data end 3 residues before the CDR3 end; the end is taken from the germline J gene. Germline assignment: CDR1 KGHSH and CDR2 LQKENI. The CDR3 runs 15 residues. Losses at the gene ends were 1 base for V and 2 bases for J; bases not matched to a gene: 1.

A word on this clone: The read halts 3 residues ahead of the CDR3 end, with the missing end drawn from the germline J gene. The V call is TRBV18, the J call TRBJ1-5, with D unresolved. The ends were cut back, 2 bases at V and 9 bases at J, with 14 bases in the middle. The germline V gene has CDR1 KGHSH and CDR2 LQKENI. The CDR3 covers 14 residues. CDR3: CASSPKDWSGPQHF. Incomplete CDR3 DNA: TGTGCCAGCTCACCAAAGGACTGGAGTGGGCCC.